Below, 2 T cell receptor beta chains from the same sample are listed, as sequenced in a study of beta chain features in type 1 diabetes. Every bit of the isolated RNA underwent reverse transcription, so sequencing read expressed TCRB transcripts. Clones were read by immunoSEQ multiplex PCR, and TCRdb kept only the in-frame ones, dropping some. The table shows more than 300,000 clones, with over 13% occurring only once. The sequencing sample was made of naive CD4+ T cells from blood. The receptors stem from a woman in her late teens or twenties in good health.

The chain is built from TRBV4-2 and TRBJ1-2; TRBD1 might be the D (5 bases). Germline-derived CDR1 and CDR2 are LGHNA and YNFKEQ. The CDR3 totals 14 residues. Deletions cut 8 bases from V and 4 bases from J, with 17 bases between. The CDR3 nucleotides read TGTGCCAGCGCACCGGGGGAGGGGAGCTATGGCTACACCTTC. Its translation: CASAPGEGSYGYTF.

This clone has only a few counts. Other DNA sequences in the sample encode the same CDR3. The J gene is TRBJ2-7, the V gene TRBV30; 7 nucleotides agree with TRBD2. V dropped 3 bases and J dropped 2; count of bases not matched to a gene: 1. CDR1 and CDR2 (germline): GTSNPN, SVGIG (reference sequence). The CDR3 contains 12 residues. As DNA, the CDR3 is TGTGCCTGGAGGCTAGCGGCCTACGAGCAGTACTTC. Translation gives CAWRLAAYEQYF.